Below, 9 T cell receptor beta chains from the same sample are listed, as sequenced in a study of cytomegalovirus exposure and HLA in healthy donors. Primers included in the PCR were 60 Vbeta and 13 Jbeta primers. TCRdb's table, derived via immunoSEQ multiplex PCR, lists solely in-frame clones and lacks some. The sample table includes under 95,000 clones. Sample: PBMCs. The receptors derive from a female donor in good health and CMV-seropositive.

This chain joins TRBV7-8 and TRBJ2-7; 8 nucleotides match TRBD2. This CDR3 is 13 amino acids long. The trim removed 2 bases at V and 7 bases at J, leaving 4 bases unmatched. CDR1 SGHVS and CDR2 FQNEAQ come from the germline V gene. CDR3 region: CASSLPGGWEQYF. CDR3 DNA: TGTGCCAGCAGCTTACCGGGGGGGTGGGAGCAGTACTTC.

This sequence joins TRBV4-1 and TRBJ2-2; D is perhaps TRBD2 (5 bases). CDR3 length: 14 amino acids. Germline CDR1 is MGHRA and CDR2 is YSYEKL. The germline V and J ends were trimmed by 5 bases and 6 bases, with 13 bases remaining between them. The CDR3 loop is CASSAPRGSGELFF. CDR3 coding DNA: TGCGCCAGCAGCGCCCCACGGGGATCCGGGGAGCTGTTTTTT.

The gene calls are TRBV6-4 and TRBJ2-7; TRBD1 aligns across 10 bases. The CDR3 is 14 residues long. V dropped 6 bases and J dropped 6; count of bases not matched to a gene: 8. Germline-derived CDR1 and CDR2 are MRHNA and SNTAGT. The CDR3 DNA sequence: TGTGCCAGCAGCGCGGACAGGGGGATCGGCGAGCAGTACTTC. It is translated as CASSADRGIGEQYF.

The chain employs TRBV11-2 and TRBJ2-7; 8 positions match TRBD2. CDR3 length: 13 residues. With 8 bases clipped from V and 5 bases from J, the junction kept 8 bases outside the gene matches. Germline CDR1 SGHAT, CDR2 FQNNGV. This CDR3 is CASLGSGTDEQYF. The CDR3 DNA follows: TGTGCCAGCCTTGGTAGCGGGACCGACGAGCAGTACTTC.

The J gene is TRBJ1-5, the V gene TRBV7-9; the D gene is possibly TRBD1 (5 bases). There are 14 residues in the CDR3. The V end was cut by 4 bases, the J end by 0 bases, with 7 bases between. From germline, CDR1 is SEHNR and CDR2 FQNEAQ (reference sequence). In DNA form, the CDR3 reads TGTGCCAGCAGCTCCGACAGTAGCAATCAGCCCCAGCATTTT. This gives the protein CASSSDSSNQPQHF.

This chain's CDR3 is CASRPQATKNIQYF. The CDR3 coding sequence is TGTGCCAGCAGGCCACAGGCAACCAAAAACATTCAGTACTTC. The gene calls are TRBV28 and TRBJ2-4; possibly TRBD1 for D (5 bases). Trimming cost V 6 bases and J 2 bases, with 11 bases left between them. The CDR3 runs to 14 residues. Germline values: CDR1 MDHEN, CDR2 SYDVKM.

V is TRBV18 and J is TRBJ1-3, with 8 bases aligning to TRBD1. The J segment lost 1 base and the V segment lost 1 base, leaving 3 bases of the junction unmatched. Per germline, CDR1 KGHSH and CDR2 LQKENI. This CDR3 comprises 16 residues. The CDR3 DNA sequence: TGTGCCAGCTCACCACTCGACAGGGGTTCTGGAAACACCATATATTTT. This sequence encodes CASSPLDRGSGNTIYF.

The DNA for the CDR3 is TGTGCCAGCAGTTACGGGCCAGTAGATACGCAGTATTTT. As protein: CASSYGPVDTQYF. This chain joins TRBV6-5 and TRBJ2-3; the D is unclear. The germline V gene has CDR1 MNHEY and CDR2 SVGAGI. Trimming shortened V by 2 bases and J by 5 bases, and 8 bases separated the two germline ends. CDR3 length: 13 residues.

This rearrangement joins TRBV10-3 to TRBJ1-1; D might be TRBD1 (6 bases). Germline-derived CDR1 and CDR2 are ENHRY and SYGVKD. CDR3 length: 13 residues. Trimming took off 6 bases at V and 4 bases at J, with 12 bases between the two ends. The CDR3 sequence is CAISYREGTEAFF. CDR3 in DNA: TGTGCCATCAGCTACAGGGAGGGCACTGAAGCTTTCTTT.